This T cell receptor (beta chain) was identified during a study of blood T cell repertoires in COVID-19. J was trimmed by 5 bases and V by 5 bases; bases with no gene match: 6. This CDR3 has 14 amino acids. Germline values: CDR1 MNHNY, CDR2 SVGAGI (reference sequence). In the original workflow: How many nucleated cells were present was estimated from reference gene primer amplification. TCRdb's copy holds only in-frame clones and misses some; the assay was immunoSEQ multiplex PCR. From that table come the V and J calls and clone size; the DNA was used to work out D and trimming. The table records around 71,000 clones, approximately 85% of them present only once.

The rearrangement uses TRBV6-6 and TRBJ1-2; 9 nucleotides agree with TRBD1. This sequence originates from a man of 80 years or more with acute or convalescent COVID-19. Sequencing input: peripheral blood. The DNA for the CDR3 is TGTGCCAGCAGTGTGGGGACAGGGCTATATGGCTACACCTTC. This sequence encodes CASSVGTGLYGYTF.